Shown below are 22 T cell receptor beta chains from a single sample sequenced in a study of follicular helper T cells after annual influenza vaccination. The method was immunoSEQ multiplex PCR; TCRdb's version includes in-frame clones alone and lacks a portion of them. The data show 2,500 to 3,000 clones, with 65% to 80% seen just once and around 1.5% held by the top ten. Time point in this sample: 2014-2015 season, pre-vaccination. Source: CXCR5+ CD38- circulating T follicular helper cells from blood, taken on the day of influenza vaccination. As to subset: circulating Tfh, non-naive CD4+CXCR5+PD-1+ (ICOS+CD38+ or ICOS-CD38-). Receptors were obtained from an adult who received the influenza vaccine.

The rearrangement uses TRBV5-6 and TRBJ2-7; either TRBD1 or TRBD2 may fit D (5 bases each). V lost 4 bases and J lost 6, with 17 bases in between. CDR1 is SGHDT and CDR2 is YYEEEE in the germline V gene. CDR3 length equals 14 residues. In nucleotides, the CDR3 is TGTGCCAGCAGCCCGTATCTAACAGGACTCGAGCAGTACTTC. Residues: CASSPYLTGLEQYF.

This clone was picked up one time. This chain uses TRBV19 with TRBJ2-7; D may be TRBD1 (6 bases). Trimming took 3 bases from V and 6 from J, leaving 21 bases between them. The V gene's germline CDR1 is LNHDA and CDR2 SQIVND (reference sequence). The CDR3 is 16 residues long. The CDR3 sequence: CASSMHRAGELGEQYF. The CDR3 bases are TGTGCCAGTAGTATGCATCGGGCAGGGGAGCTCGGCGAGCAGTACTTC.

This clone appeared once. This rearrangement joins TRBV5-1 to TRBJ2-5; TRBD2 matches 10 bases. The germline gives CDR1 SGHRS, CDR2 YFSETQ. Trimming removed 4 bases from V and 0 bases from J; junction bases left unmatched: 6. The CDR3 has 16 residues. DNA of the CDR3: TGCGCCAGCAGCCCAGGACTAGCGGAGGACCAAGAGACCCAGTACTTC. It is translated as CASSPGLAEDQETQYF.

This clone was seen a single time. This sequence joins TRBV7-6 and TRBJ1-4, with TRBD1 identical over 10 bases. With V trimmed by 2 bases and J by 8 bases, 2 bases remained unmatched. The CDR3 loop spans 14 amino acids. Germline V gene lookup returns CDR1 SGHVS and CDR2 FNYEAQ. The CDR3 protein is CASSLTGQGEKLFF. Here the CDR3 DNA reads TGTGCCAGCAGCTTAACGGGACAGGGGGAAAAACTGTTTTTT.

V gene TRBV30 combines with J gene TRBJ2-7; 9 nucleotides match TRBD1. From germline, CDR1 is GTSNPN and CDR2 SVGIG (reference sequence). The trim removed 3 bases at V and 1 base at J, leaving 7 bases unmatched. This CDR3 comprises 15 residues. The CDR3 DNA reads as TGTGCCTGGAGCCCCTGGGACAGGGTATCCTACGAGCAGTACTTC. As protein: CAWSPWDRVSYEQYF. Full variable domain (outside the CDR3, taken from reference TRBV30 and TRBJ2-7): SQTIHQWPATLVQPVGSPLSLECTVEGTSNPNLYWYRQAAGRGLQLLFYSVGIGQISSEVPQNLSASRPQDRQFILSSKKLLLSDSGFYLCAWSPWDRVSYEQYFGPGTRLTVT.

The chain uses TRBV18 and TRBJ2-7; 8 bases are shared with TRBD2. This CDR3 contains 16 residues. Germline V gene data show CDR1 as KGHSH and CDR2 as LQKENI. V shed 6 bases, J shed 0 bases, and the junction held 10 bases outside the gene matches. The CDR3: CASSQSRGGSSYEQYF. The CDR3, as DNA: TGTGCCAGCTCCCAGTCTCGGGGGGGGAGCTCCTACGAGCAGTACTTC.

The V call is TRBV6-6, the J call TRBJ2-2; D remains unclear. Germline V lookup: CDR1 MNHNY, CDR2 SVGAGI (reference sequence). V was pared by 3 bases and J by 3 bases, with 14 bases between. The CDR3 runs 16 residues. The CDR3 region has the DNA TGTGCCAGCAGTTATGGGTCTCGAACTCACACCGGGGAGCTGTTTTTT. This translates into CASSYGSRTHTGELFF.

This chain joins TRBV18 and TRBJ2-5, with 8 bases fitting TRBD2. V shed 2 bases, J shed 3 bases, and the junction held 11 bases outside the gene matches. The germline CDR1 and CDR2 sequences are KGHSH and LQKENI. The CDR3 extends over 17 amino acids. In nucleotides, the CDR3 is TGTGCCAGCTCACCATGGTTTAGCGGGGCCACCAAAGAGACCCAGTACTTC. Translation: CASSPWFSGATKETQYF.

The genes are TRBV5-1 and TRBJ2-7, with a possible D match to TRBD2 (6 bases). The germline CDR1 and CDR2 sequences are SGHRS and YFSETQ. V was pared by 1 base and J by 2 bases, with 13 bases between. CDR3 length: 15 amino acids. CDR3 bases: TGCGCCAGCAGCTTGTTAGGCGGGATCACCTACGAGCAGTACTTC. This codes for CASSLLGGITYEQYF. Full variable domain (outside the CDR3, taken from reference TRBV5-1 and TRBJ2-7): KAGVTQTPRYLIKTRGQQVTLSCSPISGHRSVSWYQQTPGQGLQFLFEYFSETQRNKGNFPGRFSGRQFSNSRSEMNVSTLELGDSALYLCASSLLGGITYEQYFGPGTRLTVT.

The chain carries TRBV12-5 and TRBJ2-2; 10 bases fit TRBD1. Germline V lookup: CDR1 LGHNT, CDR2 FRNRAP. The J segment lost 5 bases and the V segment lost 5 bases, leaving 5 bases of the junction unmatched. This CDR3 region has 15 residues. CDR3 region: CASGAGQGLTGELFF. As DNA, the CDR3 is TGTGCTAGTGGTGCGGGACAGGGGTTAACCGGGGAGCTGTTTTTT.

V gene TRBV5-4 combines with J gene TRBJ2-5; the match to TRBD2 covers 11 bases. Germline CDR1 and CDR2: SGHNT and YYREEE (reference sequence). This CDR3 region has 15 residues. J gave up 3 bases and V 0 bases, and 1 base lay outside the gene matches. CDR3 in DNA: TGTGCCAGCAGCTTGGTAGCGGGGGGGAAAGAGACCCAGTACTTC. It encodes CASSLVAGGKETQYF.

The chain recombines TRBV4-3 with TRBJ2-1, with D maybe TRBD1 (5 bases). The CDR3 totals 14 residues. The V gene lost 0 bases and the J gene lost 8 bases, with 11 bases spanning the gap. Germline CDR1 LGHNA, CDR2 YSLEER. CDR3 sequence: CASSQEPGKYEQFF. The CDR3 region has the DNA TGCGCCAGCAGCCAAGAACCAGGGAAGTATGAGCAGTTCTTC.

V gene TRBV5-4 combines with J gene TRBJ2-3; weak D call: TRBD2 (5 bases). V dropped 4 bases and J dropped 2 bases, with 8 bases sitting between them. The CDR3 is 13 residues long. Germline assignment: CDR1 SGHNT and CDR2 YYREEE (reference sequence). Written as DNA, the CDR3 is TGTGCCAGCAGCCGGGAAAACACAGATACGCAGTATTTT. It is translated as CASSRENTDTQYF.

The chain carries TRBV29-1 and TRBJ2-1; D is ambiguous. The ends were cut back, 4 bases at V and 3 bases at J, with 19 bases in the middle. Germline CDR1 and CDR2: SQVTM and ANQGSEA. There are 16 residues in the CDR3. CDR3 sequence reads: CSVVGQPLIGYNEQFF. In DNA form, the CDR3 reads TGCAGCGTTGTTGGTCAGCCTTTGATTGGCTACAATGAGCAGTTCTTC.

The chain carries TRBV2 and TRBJ2-2; TRBD2 aligns across 8 bases. Germline CDR1 SNHLY, CDR2 FYNNEI. Trimming removed 4 bases from V and 6 bases from J; junction bases left unmatched: 4. CDR3 length: 14 amino acids. Here the CDR3 DNA reads TGTGCCAGCAGTGTCCAGCGGGGGTCCGGGGAGCTGTTTTTT. It specifies CASSVQRGSGELFF.

V usage is TRBV29-1 and J usage is TRBJ2-5; no firm D call. V lost 4 bases, J lost 5 bases, and 11 bases lay in between. The CDR3 totals 12 residues. The V gene's germline CDR1 is SQVTM and CDR2 ANQGSEA. CDR3 sequence (DNA): TGCAGCGTTGGGTCGCTCGGGGAGACCCAGTACTTC. It specifies CSVGSLGETQYF. The full variable domain, its missing parts supplied by reference TRBV29-1 and TRBJ2-5, is SAVISQKPSRDICQRGTSLTIQCQVDSQVTMMFWYRQQPGQSLTLIATANQGSEATYESGFVIDKFPISRPNLTFSTLTVSNMSPEDSSIYLCSVGSLGETQYFGPGTRLLVL.

The rearrangement uses TRBV18 and TRBJ2-7, with D unresolved. Germline V gene sequence: CDR1 KGHSH, CDR2 LQKENI. Trimming cost V 5 bases and J 6 bases, with 11 bases left between them. There are 12 residues in the CDR3. The DNA for the CDR3 is TGTGCCAGCTCAGGCCAGGTTGGCGAGCAGTACTTC. Its protein is CASSGQVGEQYF.

V usage is TRBV19 and J usage is TRBJ1-2, with D maybe TRBD1 (5 bases). The V and J ends lost 5 bases and 2 bases respectively, with 18 bases between them. This CDR3 has 16 residues. CDR1 LNHDA and CDR2 SQIVND come from the germline V gene (reference sequence). CDR3 sequence reads: CASSGSSGGGNYGYTF. For the CDR3, the DNA is TGTGCCAGTAGTGGATCGAGTGGCGGGGGAAACTATGGCTACACCTTC.

This chain connects TRBV7-8 to TRBJ1-6, with D uncertain. There are 15 residues in the CDR3. V was pared by 1 base and J by 6 bases, with 10 bases between. Germline loops: CDR1 SGHVS, CDR2 FQNEAQ. CDR3: CASSLVLRLNSPLHF. CDR3 DNA: TGTGCCAGCAGCTTAGTCCTCAGGCTTAATTCACCCCTCCACTTT.

The chain employs TRBV5-1 and TRBJ2-3; TRBD2 matches at 9 bases. This CDR3 comprises 15 residues. The trim removed 6 bases at V and 3 bases at J, leaving 8 bases unmatched. Germline assignment: CDR1 SGHRS and CDR2 YFSETQ. This chain's CDR3 is CASTRNSGGTDTQYF. For the CDR3, the DNA is TGCGCCAGCACTCGTAATAGCGGGGGAACAGATACGCAGTATTTT.

This rearrangement joins TRBV7-8 to TRBJ1-1, with unresolved D. Germline CDR1 SGHVS, CDR2 FQNEAQ. Between the trimmed V and J ends, which lost 0 bases and 4 bases, there was a span of 9 bases. The CDR3 is 14 residues long. CDR3 in amino acids: CASSLALGATEAFF. CDR3 nucleotides: TGTGCCAGCAGCTTAGCGCTCGGAGCCACTGAAGCTTTCTTT.

The rearrangement links TRBV2 to TRBJ2-3, with a possible D match to TRBD1 (6 bases). The germline gives CDR1 SNHLY, CDR2 FYNNEI. The CDR3 spans 15 residues. Trimming removed 9 bases from V and 6 bases from J, with 22 bases in between. CDR3 protein: CARTPTGAQGDTQYF. CDR3 DNA sequence: TGTGCCAGGACTCCGACAGGAGCGCAAGGGGATACGCAGTATTTT. Full variable domain (rest looked up from reference TRBV2 and TRBJ2-3): EPEVTQTPSHQVTQMGQEVILRCVPISNHLYFYWYRQILGQKVEFLVSFYNNEISEKSEIFDDQFSVERPDGSNFTLKIRSTKLEDSAMYFCARTPTGAQGDTQYFGPGTRLTVL.